The 5 T cell receptor beta chains given below trace back to one sample, sequenced in a study of blood T cell repertoires in COVID-19. Here immunoSEQ multiplex PCR was the method, and the copy in TCRdb shows in-frame clones only, minus some. Of hundreds of thousands of clones in the sample, roughly nine tenths are singletons; the top ten hold over 0.7%. Sequenced sample: peripheral blood. Receptors originate from a man younger than 35 with COVID-19, enrolled during active disease.

The sample holds one count of this clone. The chain links TRBV18 to TRBJ2-1, with 11 bases aligning to TRBD2. The CDR3 spans 15 residues. Germline V gene lookup returns CDR1 KGHSH and CDR2 LQKENI. Trimming took 2 bases from V and 12 from J; bases not matched to a gene: 9. This chain's CDR3 is CASSPEGLAGLGQFF. The CDR3 DNA reads as TGTGCCAGCTCACCAGAAGGACTAGCGGGCCTGGGGCAGTTCTTC.

V is TRBV12-3 or TRBV12-4 and J is TRBJ1-2, with D possibly being TRBD1 (5 bases). Trimming cost V 2 bases and J 6 bases, with 10 bases left between them. The CDR3 loop spans 13 amino acids. The CDR3 sequence: CASSLNRMDGYTF. DNA for the CDR3: TGTGCCAGCAGTTTAAACAGGATGGATGGCTACACCTTC.

The CDR3 is CASSYPPYTIYF. The CDR3 nucleotides read TGTGCCAGCAGTTACCCTCCTTACACCATATATTTT. The genes are TRBV6-7 and TRBJ1-3; D call uncertain. TRBV6-7 counts as an open reading frame of uncertain function. V shed 2 bases and J shed 8 bases, with 7 bases lying between them. This CDR3 contains 12 residues.

V usage is TRBV12-5 and J usage is TRBJ2-1; the D gene is possibly TRBD2 (5 bases). CDR1 is LGHNT and CDR2 is FRNRAP in the germline V gene. V lost 3 bases and J lost 6, with 9 bases in between. The CDR3 length is 13 residues. The CDR3 is CASGLAVFNEQFF. The CDR3 nucleotides are TGTGCTAGTGGTTTAGCGGTCTTCAATGAGCAGTTCTTC.

V is TRBV7-9 and J is TRBJ2-1; 9 bases are a match to TRBD1. This CDR3 region has 14 residues. Germline CDR1 SEHNR, CDR2 FQNEAQ (reference sequence). J lost 9 bases, V lost 5 bases, and 8 bases had no gene match. The CDR3 DNA sequence: TGTGCCAGCAGCACCCCGGGACAGGGTATTGAGCAGTTCTTC. Protein product: CASSTPGQGIEQFF. The variable domain in full, completed from reference TRBV7-9 and TRBJ2-1, reads DTGVSQNPRHKITKRGQNVTFRCDPISEHNRLYWYRQTLGQGPEFLTYFQNEAQLEKSRLLSDRFSAERPKGSFSTLEIQRTEQGDSAMYLCASSTPGQGIEQFFGPGTRLTVL.